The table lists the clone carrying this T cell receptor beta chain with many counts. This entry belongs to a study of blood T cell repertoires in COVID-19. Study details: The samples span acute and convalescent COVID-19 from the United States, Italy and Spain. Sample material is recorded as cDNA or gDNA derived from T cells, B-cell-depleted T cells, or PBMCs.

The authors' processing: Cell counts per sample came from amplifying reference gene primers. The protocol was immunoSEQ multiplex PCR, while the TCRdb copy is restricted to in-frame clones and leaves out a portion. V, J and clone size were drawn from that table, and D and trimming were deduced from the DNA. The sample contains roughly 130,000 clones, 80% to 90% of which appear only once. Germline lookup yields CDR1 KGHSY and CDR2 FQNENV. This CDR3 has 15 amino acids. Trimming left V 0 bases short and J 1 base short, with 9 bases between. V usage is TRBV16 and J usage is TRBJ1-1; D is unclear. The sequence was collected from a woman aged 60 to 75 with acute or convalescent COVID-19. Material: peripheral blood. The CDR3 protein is CASSQSRISNTEAFF. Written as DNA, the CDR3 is TGTGCCAGCAGCCAATCCCGTATATCGAACACTGAAGCTTTCTTT.